The 15 T cell receptor beta chains below come from one sample, sequenced in a study of shared clonotypes between healthy human individuals. TCRdb's table, derived via immunoSEQ multiplex PCR, lists solely in-frame clones and lacks some. The top ten hold under 0.45% of the sample, which has approximately 1.5 million clones, approximately 98.5% seen once. Sequenced sample: naive CD4+ T cells sorted from blood. Subset here: CD45RA+ positively selected. Source of these receptors: a young man in good health.

Comment on this clone: The sample carries other DNA sequences with the same CDR3. This rearrangement joins TRBV5-1 to TRBJ2-1; TRBD1 might be the D (7 bases). The CDR3 length is 13 residues. The V gene's germline CDR1 is SGHRS and CDR2 YFSETQ. Trimming took 0 bases from V and 8 from J, leaving 9 bases between them. The CDR3 bases are TGCGCCAGCAGCTTGGCCAGGGGGGATGAGCAGTTCTTC. Translated, it gives CASSLARGDEQFF.

The V call is TRBV4-1, the J call TRBJ2-2; D is possibly TRBD2 (5 bases). Trimming took off 9 bases at V and 2 bases at J, with 10 bases between the two ends. The CDR3 consists of 13 residues. CDR1 is MGHRA and CDR2 is YSYEKL in the germline V gene. Here the CDR3 reads CASHGRNTGELFF. The CDR3 coding sequence is TGCGCCAGTCATGGGAGAAACACCGGGGAGCTGTTTTTT.

The V call is TRBV25-1, the J call TRBJ2-7, with D hard to call. The germline CDR1 and CDR2 sequences are MGHDK and SYGVNS. V dropped 6 bases and J dropped 0 bases, with 0 bases sitting between them. This CDR3 region has 10 residues. As DNA, the CDR3 is TGTGCCAGCAGCTCCTACGAGCAGTACTTC. Protein sequence: CASSSYEQYF.

This chain links TRBV6-1 with TRBJ2-3, with 8 bases lining up with TRBD1. The CDR3 extends over 15 amino acids. J lost 0 bases, V lost 11 bases, and 10 bases had no gene match. The germline V gene encodes CDR1 MNHNS and CDR2 SASEGT. The CDR3 region has the DNA TGTGCCGTACGGACAGGGACCTTTAGCACAGATACGCAGTATTTT. Protein sequence: CAVRTGTFSTDTQYF.

The chain recombines TRBV28 with TRBJ1-5; a possible D gene is TRBD1 (6 bases). V was clipped by 2 bases and J by 5 bases, with 31 bases between them. Germline CDR1 reads MDHEN; CDR2 reads SYDVKM. This CDR3 region has 21 residues. The CDR3 nucleotides read TGTGCCAGCAGTTTACGGGAAGTTACGGCCCAGGGGCCCGACCAAGATCAGCCCCAGCATTTT. This codes for CASSLREVTAQGPDQDQPQHF. Filled out from reference TRBV28 and TRBJ1-5, the complete variable domain reads DVKVTQSSRYLVKRTGEKVFLECVQDMDHENMFWYRQDPGLGLRLIYFSYDVKMKEKGDIPEGYSVSREKKERFSLILESASTNQTSMYLCASSLREVTAQGPDQDQPQHFGDGTRLSIL.

CDR3 coding DNA: TGTGCCAGCAGTTTTGGGGAGTCTGGAAACACCATATATTTT. This translates into CASSFGESGNTIYF. The rearrangement uses TRBV27 and TRBJ1-3; D gene unclear. V lost 3 bases to trimming and J lost 1 base, with 7 bases between them. CDR1 is MNHEY, CDR2 SMNVEV, per germline (reference sequence). The CDR3 extends over 14 amino acids.

The rearrangement uses TRBV7-2 and TRBJ2-7, with 7 bases matching TRBD1. The CDR3 totals 14 residues. In germline, CDR1 is SGHTA, CDR2 FQGNSA. With V trimmed by 5 bases and J by 5 bases, 9 bases remained unmatched. CDR3 region: CASSPRQGSHEQYF. Written as DNA, the CDR3 is TGTGCCAGCAGCCCACGACAGGGAAGTCACGAGCAGTACTTC.

This clone occurred once. V and J are TRBV28 and TRBJ2-3; D ambiguous. V was clipped by 3 bases and J by 4 bases, with 8 bases between them. Per germline, CDR1 MDHEN and CDR2 SYDVKM. The CDR3 has 13 residues. CDR3 residues: CASSFLTADTQYF. As DNA, the CDR3 is TGTGCCAGCAGTTTCCTAACTGCAGATACGCAGTATTTT.

The V call is TRBV9, the J call TRBJ2-3, with 8 bases identical to TRBD1. Germline CDR1 and CDR2: SGDLS and YYNGEE. This CDR3 comprises 14 residues. J gave up 1 base and V 5 bases, and 3 bases lay outside the gene matches. The CDR3 nucleotides read TGTGCCAGCAGGGGGGGACAGGGCACAGATACGCAGTATTTT. This translates into CASRGGQGTDTQYF.

The CDR3 region has the DNA TGCAGCGATGGGGCTCCACGGTTCTTC. Translated, it gives CSDGAPRFF. V gene TRBV29-1 combines with J gene TRBJ2-1, with D perhaps matching TRBD1 (5 bases). Trimming took off 7 bases at V and 15 bases at J, with 13 bases between the two ends. CDR3 length: 9 residues. Germline values: CDR1 SQVTM, CDR2 ANQGSEA.

CDR3 loop: CAIGPELTYGYTF. The CDR3 coding sequence is TGTGCCATCGGACCAGAGTTAACCTATGGCTACACCTTC. The chain uses TRBV10-3 and TRBJ1-2, with no clear D. This CDR3 region has 13 residues. In germline, CDR1 is ENHRY, CDR2 SYGVKD. V lost 8 bases, J lost 4 bases, and 14 bases lay in between.

This chain connects TRBV28 to TRBJ1-5; no definite D call. Germline-derived CDR1 and CDR2 are MDHEN and SYDVKM. This CDR3 spans 12 amino acids. V gave up 4 bases and J gave up 7 bases, with 8 bases separating them. The CDR3 DNA sequence: TGTGCCAGCAGTTGGGTGGGACAGCCCCAGCATTTT. It is translated as CASSWVGQPQHF.

The chain combines TRBV28 with TRBJ1-3; D gene unclear. Per germline, CDR1 MDHEN and CDR2 SYDVKM. The CDR3 extends over 15 amino acids. The germline V and J ends were trimmed by 2 bases and 0 bases, with 8 bases remaining between them. The CDR3 reads CASSLGKSSGNTIYF. CDR3 sequence (DNA): TGTGCCAGCAGTTTAGGAAAGAGCTCTGGAAACACCATATATTTT.

The chain recombines TRBV5-6 with TRBJ2-3; D is perhaps TRBD1 or TRBD2 (5 bases each). The germline V and J ends were trimmed by 2 bases and 5 bases, with 15 bases remaining between them. Germline-derived CDR1 and CDR2 are SGHDT and YYEEEE. This CDR3 has 15 residues. The CDR3 region has the DNA TGTGCCAGCAGCTTTGCCTATACGGGGCAAGATACGCAGTATTTT. Translation: CASSFAYTGQDTQYF.

The chain employs TRBV5-5 and TRBJ1-1; no reliable D call. With 5 bases removed from V and 4 bases from J, the gap between germline ends came to 12 bases. Germline CDR1 and CDR2: SGHKS and YYEKEE (reference sequence). This CDR3 spans 13 amino acids. DNA of the CDR3: TGTGCCAGCAGTCGCGTGCGGGGCACTGAAGCTTTCTTT. This gives the protein CASSRVRGTEAFF.